A single sample gave rise to the 32 T cell receptor beta chains below, sequenced in a study of blood T cell repertoires in COVID-19. Sequencing used immunoSEQ multiplex PCR; TCRdb keeps in-frame clones, though not all of them. This table has roughly 32,000 clones, 65% to 90% appearing once. The specimen was peripheral blood. The receptors were gathered from a woman of 80 years or more with active or convalescent COVID-19.

The J gene is TRBJ1-1, the V gene TRBV4-2; D is perhaps TRBD1 (5 bases). This CDR3 is 14 amino acids long. The germline gives CDR1 LGHNA, CDR2 YNFKEQ. V lost 1 base, J lost 5 bases, and 11 bases lay in between. The CDR3 region has the DNA TGTGCCAGCAGCCAAGGGGGCTTAGGAACTGAAGCTTTCTTT. Its translation: CASSQGGLGTEAFF.

The chain couples TRBV19 to TRBJ2-3, with D perhaps matching TRBD2 (6 bases). The germline CDR1 and CDR2 sequences are LNHDA and SQIVND (reference sequence). The CDR3 covers 15 residues. The ends were cut back, 5 bases at V and 2 bases at J, with 14 bases in the middle. The CDR3 bases are TGTGCCAGTAGTGCAGCGGGCCCGTTCACAGATACGCAGTATTTT. This translates into CASSAAGPFTDTQYF.

CDR3: CASSPRDRAVSGNTIYF. CDR3 nucleotides: TGTGCCAGCAGCCCCCGGGACAGGGCCGTCTCTGGAAACACCATATATTTT. The chain joins TRBV5-8 to TRBJ1-3, with 9 bases identical to TRBD1. The CDR3 loop spans 17 amino acids. Germline V CDR1 and CDR2: SGHTS, YDEGEE. With 4 bases clipped from V and 0 bases from J, the junction kept 8 bases outside the gene matches.

The chain employs TRBV29-1 and TRBJ1-1, with D possibly TRBD1 on 6 matching bases. CDR1 is SQVTM and CDR2 is ANQGSEA in the germline V gene. The CDR3 has 13 amino acids. Trimming left V 6 bases short and J 1 base short, with 12 bases between. For the CDR3, the DNA is TGCAGCGTGAGGACGACAGGGAACACTGAAGCTTTCTTT. Amino acid sequence: CSVRTTGNTEAFF.

This rearrangement joins TRBV11-3 to TRBJ2-5, with 10 nucleotides matching TRBD1. V trimming: 5 bases; J trimming: 4 bases; junction bases outside the gene matches: 7. The germline gives CDR1 SGHNT, CDR2 YENEEA. The CDR3 is 15 amino acids. The chain's CDR3 is CASSARQGAGETQYF. The CDR3 DNA follows: TGTGCCAGCAGCGCTCGACAGGGGGCTGGAGAGACCCAGTACTTC.

This chain joins TRBV5-1 and TRBJ1-2; TRBD1 is a possible D gene (6 bases). The V gene lost 0 bases and the J gene lost 5 bases, with 14 bases spanning the gap. Per germline, CDR1 SGHRS and CDR2 YFSETQ. The CDR3 consists of 15 residues. The CDR3 DNA sequence: TGCGCCAGCAGCTTGGAGGGGGGGCGCAGGTATGGCTACACCTTC. Its protein is CASSLEGGRRYGYTF. Using reference TRBV5-1 and TRBJ1-2 for the parts outside the CDR3, the full variable domain is KAGVTQTPRYLIKTRGQQVTLSCSPISGHRSVSWYQQTPGQGLQFLFEYFSETQRNKGNFPGRFSGRQFSNSRSEMNVSTLELGDSALYLCASSLEGGRRYGYTFGSGTRLTVV.

This chain connects TRBV5-1 to TRBJ2-5, with 9 bases fitting TRBD1. This CDR3 comprises 15 residues. The V gene end was trimmed by 5 bases and the J gene end by 1 base; junction bases not matched to a gene: 6. Germline-derived CDR1 and CDR2 are SGHRS and YFSETQ. This chain's CDR3 is CASRQSGQGQETQYF. CDR3 DNA: TGCGCCAGCAGGCAGTCGGGACAGGGCCAAGAGACCCAGTACTTC.

The chain employs TRBV6-6 and TRBJ2-7, with D possibly being TRBD2 (5 bases). Trimming removed 2 bases from V and 3 bases from J, with 17 bases in between. In germline, CDR1 is MNHNY, CDR2 SVGAGI (reference sequence). This CDR3 is 16 amino acids long. The DNA of the CDR3 is TGTGCCAGCAGTTACGCGGGCCGCAGGACCAGCTACGAGCAGTACTTC. Translated, it gives CASSYAGRRTSYEQYF.

The chain employs TRBV23-1 and TRBJ1-2, with D tentatively TRBD1 (6 bases). TRBV23-1 is assigned to the ORF class and has an uncertain function. Between the trimmed V and J ends, which lost 2 bases and 5 bases, there was a span of 21 bases. The CDR3 contains 17 residues. CDR3 sequence reads: CASSQPPETGSPYGYTF. The CDR3 DNA follows: TGCGCCAGCAGTCAACCACCCGAGACAGGTTCCCCGTATGGCTACACCTTC.

J is TRBJ2-1 and V is TRBV28, with a weak D call TRBD1 (5 bases). With 5 bases removed from V and 6 bases from J, the gap between germline ends came to 14 bases. The length of the CDR3 is 14 residues. Germline CDR1 reads MDHEN; CDR2 reads SYDVKM. The CDR3 DNA reads TGTGCCAGCAGTCAGGCAACCGACAGCAATGAGCAGTTCTTC. This gives the protein CASSQATDSNEQFF.

The rearrangement uses TRBV5-1 and TRBJ1-2, with D uncertain. Germline values: CDR1 SGHRS, CDR2 YFSETQ. The CDR3 consists of 12 residues. Trimming cost V 3 bases and J 3 bases, with 6 bases left between them. The CDR3 spells CASSSLDYGYTF. In DNA form, the CDR3 reads TGCGCCAGCAGCTCCCTAGACTATGGCTACACCTTC.

The chain links TRBV15 to TRBJ2-7; D may be TRBD2 (5 bases). Germline V lookup: CDR1 LNHNV, CDR2 YYDKDF (reference sequence). CDR3 length: 15 residues. V lost 0 bases and J lost 0, with 9 bases in between. The CDR3 nucleotides are TGTGCCACCAGCAGAGATTGGCGGGCCTCCTACGAGCAGTACTTC. Its protein product is CATSRDWRASYEQYF. Together with reference TRBV15 and TRBJ2-7, the CDR3 gives the full variable domain: DAMVIQNPRYQVTQFGKPVTLSCSQTLNHNVMYWYQQKSSQAPKLLFHYYDKDFNNEADTPDNFQSRRPNTSFCFLDIRSPGLGDTAMYLCATSRDWRASYEQYFGPGTRLTVT.

The V and J genes are TRBV7-8 and TRBJ1-1; TRBD1 matches 11 bases. Germline values: CDR1 SGHVS, CDR2 FQNEAQ. The V segment lost 3 bases and the J segment 5 bases; nucleotides outside the gene matches: 2. The CDR3 consists of 14 residues. CDR3 DNA sequence: TGTGCCAGCAGCTTGGGACAGGGGGAAACTGAAGCTTTCTTT. As protein: CASSLGQGETEAFF.

V gene TRBV5-1 combines with J gene TRBJ1-1, with 7 bases identical to TRBD1. Germline values: CDR1 SGHRS, CDR2 YFSETQ. This CDR3 contains 13 residues. Germline trimming cut 7 bases from V and 1 base from J; bases unmatched to any gene: 4. CDR3: CASSGTANTEAFF. The CDR3, as DNA: TGCGCCAGCTCCGGGACAGCGAACACTGAAGCTTTCTTT.

This rearrangement joins TRBV28 to TRBJ1-2; perhaps TRBD1 as D (6 bases). CDR1 is MDHEN, CDR2 SYDVKM, per germline. The CDR3 length is 13 residues. V shed 6 bases and J shed 8 bases, with 16 bases lying between them. The CDR3 bases are TGTGCCAGCAGACCTACAGGGCGGAACGGCTACACCTTC. It specifies CASRPTGRNGYTF.

This chain links TRBV19 with TRBJ1-5; D possibly corresponds to TRBD1 (5 bases). Trimming took off 6 bases at V and 7 bases at J, with 16 bases between the two ends. There are 14 residues in the CDR3. Germline V CDR1 and CDR2: LNHDA, SQIVND (reference sequence). The CDR3 loop is CASRNGGFEQPQHF. The CDR3 DNA reads as TGTGCCAGTAGAAACGGGGGGTTTGAACAGCCCCAGCATTTT.

V is TRBV19 and J is TRBJ2-1; 8 bases line up with TRBD2. The junction had 9 bases not matched to a gene; V was cut back by 1 base and J by 7 bases. The V gene's germline CDR1 is LNHDA and CDR2 SQIVND (reference sequence). The CDR3 runs to 16 residues. CDR3 region: CASSIGSGAVGNEQFF. The CDR3 coding sequence is TGTGCCAGTAGTATAGGTAGCGGGGCCGTCGGGAATGAGCAGTTCTTC.

The chain is built from TRBV5-6 and TRBJ2-7; TRBD1 aligns across 8 bases. Looked up from germline, CDR1 is SGHDT and CDR2 is YYEEEE. The CDR3 runs 13 residues. V lost 0 bases to trimming and J lost 6 bases; unmatched junction nucleotides: 2. The chain's CDR3 is CASSLAGTGEQYF. The CDR3 DNA is TGTGCCAGCAGCTTGGCTGGGACAGGCGAGCAGTACTTC.

The rearrangement joins TRBV6-6 to TRBJ2-7, with TRBD1 matching 10 bases. Germline CDR1 reads MNHNY; CDR2 reads SVGAGI (reference sequence). Trimming at V came to 0 bases and at J to 6 bases, leaving 8 bases not matched to a gene. This CDR3 region has 16 residues. CDR3 nucleotide sequence: TGTGCCAGCAGTTACTCCCCGGGGGGACAGGGGACCGAGCAGTACTTC. It specifies CASSYSPGGQGTEQYF.

In nucleotides, the CDR3 is TGCGCCAGCAGCCAAGAACCTCAGGGGATCCCTGAAGCTTTCTTT. Its protein product is CASSQEPQGIPEAFF. The genes are TRBV4-1 and TRBJ1-1; D possibly corresponds to TRBD1 (6 bases). Deletions cut 0 bases from V and 6 bases from J, with 14 bases between. Germline V CDR1 and CDR2: MGHRA, YSYEKL. The CDR3 is made up of 15 amino acids.

CDR3 DNA sequence: TGTGCCAGCAGCCCATCCCTCCGGGGTTCTGAAAAACTGTTTTTT. Its translation is CASSPSLRGSEKLFF. The rearrangement uses TRBV28 and TRBJ1-4; no firm D call. The V and J ends lost 6 bases and 7 bases respectively, with 18 bases between them. From germline, CDR1 is MDHEN and CDR2 SYDVKM. The CDR3 has 15 residues.

This sequence joins TRBV9 and TRBJ1-1; a possible D gene is TRBD1 (5 bases). The CDR3 runs to 13 residues. Trimming shortened V by 4 bases and J by 3 bases, and 10 bases separated the two germline ends. The germline V gene encodes CDR1 SGDLS and CDR2 YYNGEE. The DNA of the CDR3 is TGTGCCAGCAGCCCGGGAGGGGACACTGAAGCTTTCTTT. Translation: CASSPGGDTEAFF.

This clone showed up just a few times. The chain uses TRBV19 and TRBJ2-1, with 7 positions matching TRBD2. Germline loops: CDR1 LNHDA, CDR2 SQIVND (reference sequence). Trimming removed 5 bases from V and 3 bases from J; junction bases left unmatched: 10. The CDR3 has 16 amino acids. CDR3 loop: CASSSLSGEYYNEQFF. CDR3 bases: TGTGCCAGTAGTTCTCTGAGCGGGGAATACTACAATGAGCAGTTCTTC.

This chain links TRBV28 with TRBJ1-2; 10 nucleotides line up with TRBD1. J lost 3 bases, V lost 9 bases, and 4 bases had no gene match. The CDR3 runs 13 residues. Per germline, CDR1 MDHEN and CDR2 SYDVKM. CDR3 sequence reads: CASLDRGDYGYTF. The CDR3 DNA follows: TGTGCCAGTTTGGACAGGGGGGACTATGGCTACACCTTC.

This clone was picked up a small number of times. The CDR3 DNA follows: TGTGCCAGCAGCAAAGTATGGGGGCAGGGGGGCAATCAGCCCCAGCATTTT. This translates into CASSKVWGQGGNQPQHF. V and J are TRBV21-1 and TRBJ1-5; the table's D call TRBD1 went unverified against the DNA. TRBV21-1 constitutes a pseudogene. The CDR3 is 17 residues long.

The rearrangement joins TRBV6-5 to TRBJ2-7, with unresolved D. Germline assignment: CDR1 MNHEY and CDR2 SVGAGI. V lost 5 bases and J lost 1, with 9 bases in between. CDR3 length: 13 amino acids. CDR3 residues: CASSIDSSYEQYF. The DNA for the CDR3 is TGTGCCAGCAGTATAGATAGTTCCTACGAGCAGTACTTC.

V and J are TRBV7-8 and TRBJ2-1, with D perhaps TRBD1 (6 bases). The germline V gene has CDR1 SGHVS and CDR2 FQNEAQ. The CDR3 is 13 amino acids. V lost 3 bases to trimming and J lost 7 bases, with 10 bases between them. CDR3 sequence: CASSFTGLNEQFF. CDR3 in DNA: TGTGCCAGCAGCTTTACAGGGTTGAATGAGCAGTTCTTC.

This clone is a singleton in its sample. V and J are TRBV5-5 and TRBJ1-5; TRBD1 agrees at 8 bases. Germline V gene data show CDR1 as SGHKS and CDR2 as YYEKEE (reference sequence). The trim removed 0 bases at V and 5 bases at J, leaving 7 bases unmatched. This CDR3 spans 16 amino acids. The CDR3 loop is CASSLDQGAGHQPQHF. CDR3 nucleotide sequence: TGTGCCAGCAGCTTGGATCAGGGGGCGGGACATCAGCCCCAGCATTTT.

This clone was detected a few times. This chain uses TRBV19 with TRBJ1-6; TRBD1 is a possible D gene (6 bases). V was clipped by 8 bases and J by 5 bases, with 13 bases between them. There are 14 residues in the CDR3. Germline V gene lookup returns CDR1 LNHDA and CDR2 SQIVND (reference sequence). CDR3 sequence (DNA): TGTGCCAGTGCCTACAGGGACAATAATTCACCCCTCCACTTT. Its protein product is CASAYRDNNSPLHF.

CDR3 nucleotides: TGTGCCAGCAGACGGACAGGTTCTGGAAACACCATATATTTT. Its translation: CASRRTGSGNTIYF. The rearrangement links TRBV7-9 to TRBJ1-3; TRBD1 matches at 7 bases. Germline V gene sequence: CDR1 SEHNR, CDR2 FQNEAQ (reference sequence). This CDR3 comprises 14 residues. The trim removed 6 bases at V and 1 base at J, leaving 3 bases unmatched.

The chain recombines TRBV9 with TRBJ2-1, with 12 bases that match TRBD2. Germline lookup yields CDR1 SGDLS and CDR2 YYNGEE. This CDR3 has 15 amino acids. Trimming removed 0 bases from V and 5 bases from J; junction bases left unmatched: 0. The CDR3 sequence is CASSVGLAGDNEQFF. DNA for the CDR3: TGTGCCAGCAGCGTAGGACTAGCGGGAGACAATGAGCAGTTCTTC.

The V call is TRBV6-1, the J call TRBJ1-4; D is unresolved. CDR3 length equals 13 residues. Trimming stripped 0 bases from V and 7 bases from J, with 6 bases between. CDR1 and CDR2 (germline): MNHNS, SASEGT. CDR3 sequence reads: CASSEARGEKLFF. The CDR3 DNA reads as TGTGCCAGCAGTGAAGCGCGTGGTGAAAAACTGTTTTTT.